The subject of this entry is one T cell receptor beta chain. The target antigen is unknown. Prepared TCR beta cDNA libraries contained unique molecular identifiers. TCRdb re-called the PCR reads with MiXCR, one entry per CDR3 protein. The sample includes about 400,000 distinct CDR3 sequences, about a third of them seen just once. This CDR3 region has 14 residues. J was trimmed by 2 bases and V by 5 bases; bases with no gene match: 6. Germline V gene data show CDR1 as ENHRY and CDR2 as SYGVKD. The data stem from a study of post-analysis software for immune sequencing data. About the study: Disease trajectories encompassed relapsing-remitting, secondary progressive and progressive-relapsing multiple sclerosis. Findings of the study overall: Included in a set of about 5 TRBV segments more frequent in patients than controls were TRBV5-6, TRBV5-1 and TRBV20-1.

This chain connects TRBV10-3 to TRBJ2-7; 7 bases match TRBD1. This receptor was identified in a girl aged 10-17 years with multiple sclerosis. Sequenced: blood. The chain's CDR3 is CAISRQGPTYEQYF. The CDR3 DNA reads as TGTGCCATCAGTCGACAGGGTCCCACCTACGAGCAGTACTTC.